The clone carrying this TCR beta chain appeared a single time. Its antigen is still unknown. This sample is drawn from a study of cytomegalovirus exposure and HLA in healthy donors. V was trimmed by 2 bases and J by 2 bases, leaving 12 bases between them. This CDR3 is 15 amino acids long. The germline V gene encodes CDR1 MGHRA and CDR2 YSYEKL. Libraries were prepared by immunoSEQ multiplex PCR; TCRdb keeps only in-frame clonotypes and omits some of them. The data show 140,000 to 150,000 clones, approximately 86% seen once. Study-wide results and limits: Most TCR sequences were rare, but some public TCRs occurred in many donors. The authors listed 180 or so TCR beta chains as cytomegalovirus-associated.

The sample comprised PBMCs. The V and J genes are TRBV4-1 and TRBJ1-1; D gene ambiguous. This receptor was identified in a man aged 18 to 35 in good health and CMV-seropositive. The CDR3 is CASSQHGLSNTEAFF. The CDR3 nucleotides are TGCGCCAGCAGCCAACACGGACTATCAAACACTGAAGCTTTCTTT.